This TCR beta chain was retrieved from a study of T cells in Graves' hyperthyroidism and ophthalmopathy. This clonotype was counted many times. The V gene's germline CDR1 is DFQATT and CDR2 SNEGSKA (reference sequence). The CDR3 contains 15 residues. The V end was cut by 6 bases, the J end by 0 bases, with 15 bases between. The investigators amplified TCR beta CDR3 regions from RNA transcripts. The study used the HTBI primer set for a first-round RT-PCR of the TCR CDR3. TCRdb redid the calling of the multiplex PCR reads with MiXCR, one entry per CDR3 protein. The data show 600,000 to 900,000 distinct CDR3 sequences, 16% seen once.

This chain connects TRBV20-1 to TRBJ2-1, with TRBD2 as a possible D gene (6 bases). The sequence derives from a man younger than 35 with Graves' hyperthyroidism. Sequencing was done on a sample of blood. In DNA form, the CDR3 reads TGCAGTGCCGAAAGCGGGCATTTCTCCTACAATGAGCAGTTCTTC. Translation gives CSAESGHFSYNEQFF.